These T cell receptor beta chains were read from a single sample in a study of T cell repertoires in cytomegalovirus infection. TCRdb fed the reads into MiXCR, producing one record per CDR3 protein. The table has under 850,000 distinct CDR3 sequences, 33% seen once. For these TCRs, the target antigens are not known. Material: cultured PBMCs, obtained from culture after CMV antigen stimulation. The receptors stem from a human donor in good health (CMV status not recorded). Some clones in this sample may be carry-over from other donors' samples. Both conserved end residues are part of each CDR3. Fields, in order: D gene, V gene, clone size, J gene, CDR3 DNA, CDR3 protein. D genes are given only for firm matches. Not every row has a clone size; where given, it reads once, few, many or a size class.

D: -; V: TRBV20-1; size: -; J: TRBJ2-1; DNA: TGCAGTGCTAGCAACAGGGTGGGGATTGGCAATGAGCAGTTCTTC; CDR3: CSASNRVGIGNEQFF
D: -; V: TRBV2; size: many; J: TRBJ1-5; DNA: TGTGCCAGCAGTGGACAGCTAAATCAGCCCCAGCATTTT; CDR3: CASSGQLNQPQHF
D: -; V: TRBV7-9; size: few; J: TRBJ2-1; DNA: TGTGCCAGCAATTACAACACCCCATCGGTCAATGAGCAGTTCTTC; CDR3: CASNYNTPSVNEQFF
D: -; V: TRBV12-3/TRBV12-4; size: -; J: TRBJ1-1; DNA: TGTGCCAGCAGGATCGTGGGGGTAGGGACTGAAGCTTTCTTT; CDR3: CASRIVGVGTEAFF
D: -; V: TRBV27; size: -; J: TRBJ2-7; DNA: TGTGCCAGCAGTTCCGCCTTTTCGGGAGTAGGTCGGATTGCCTACGAGCAGTACTTC; CDR3: CASSSAFSGVGRIAYEQYF
D: -; V: TRBV2; size: -; J: TRBJ2-3; DNA: TGTGCCAGCAGCGTACTAGCTAGCGGCACAGATACGCAGTATTTT; CDR3: CASSVLASGTDTQYF
D: TRBD1; V: TRBV20-1; size: few; J: TRBJ2-1; DNA: TGCAGTGCTAGAGACCGGACAGGGGTACATGAGCAGTTCTTC; CDR3: CSARDRTGVHEQFF
D: -; V: TRBV19; size: -; J: TRBJ2-3; DNA: TGTGCCAGTAGTACTAAGGATAGGAGCTTTTTCACAACAGATACGCAGTATTTT; CDR3: CASSTKDRSFFTTDTQYF
D: TRBD1; V: TRBV27; size: -; J: TRBJ2-7; DNA: TGTGCCAGCAGTTTTTGGGACAGGGCGGTTGGCGAGCAGTACTTC; CDR3: CASSFWDRAVGEQYF
D: TRBD1; V: TRBV7-9; size: few; J: TRBJ2-3; DNA: TGTGCCAGCAGCCCTTCGACAGGGGGCACAGATACGCAGTATTTT; CDR3: CASSPSTGGTDTQYF
D: -; V: TRBV7-2; size: few; J: TRBJ2-3; DNA: TGTGCCAGCAGCTTATCGGGGGGCCCCCCAGATACGCAGTATTTT; CDR3: CASSLSGGPPDTQYF
D: -; V: TRBV5-1; size: -; J: TRBJ2-1; DNA: TGCGCCAGCAGCTTGGCCCCGGGGGCGGCCAATGAGCAGTTCTTC; CDR3: CASSLAPGAANEQFF
D: -; V: TRBV6-5; size: -; J: TRBJ2-2; DNA: TGTGCCAGCAGTTACGATCCCGGGACCGGGGAGCTGTTTTTT; CDR3: CASSYDPGTGELFF
D: TRBD2; V: TRBV5-1; size: -; J: TRBJ2-5; DNA: TGCGCCAGCAGCCCGAACCCGGGACTACAAGAGACCCAGTACTTC; CDR3: CASSPNPGLQETQYF
D: TRBD1; V: TRBV10-2; size: -; J: TRBJ1-2; DNA: TGCGCCAGCAGAGACGGGACAGGCGGGGGCTACACCTTC; CDR3: CASRDGTGGGYTF
D: TRBD2; V: TRBV5-1; size: -; J: TRBJ2-5; DNA: TGCGCCAGCAGCCCCGGGTGGACGGGACTAGCGGGAGAGGTGGAAGAGACCCAGTACTTC; CDR3: CASSPGWTGLAGEVEETQYF
D: TRBD1; V: TRBV28; size: -; J: TRBJ1-2; DNA: TGTGCCAGCAGTTTCCCGGACAGGAATGGGTATGGCTACACCTTC; CDR3: CASSFPDRNGYGYTF
D: TRBD1; V: TRBV15; size: -; J: TRBJ2-5; DNA: TGTGCCACCAGCAGAGCAGTTGATAGGGGGCGAGAGACCCAGTACTTC; CDR3: CATSRAVDRGRETQYF
D: TRBD2; V: TRBV7-2; size: many; J: TRBJ2-2; DNA: TGTGCCAGCAGCTTTATAGCGGGGGGGGCCGGGGAGCTGTTTTTT; CDR3: CASSFIAGGAGELFF
D: -; V: TRBV7-8; size: many; J: TRBJ2-2; DNA: TGTGCCGCGGCCGACTCGAATACCGGGGAGCTGTTTTTT; CDR3: CAAADSNTGELFF
D: -; V: TRBV19; size: -; J: TRBJ1-2; DNA: TGTGCCAGTAGGGCCCATGCGGGGGCCAGTGGCTACACCTTC; CDR3: CASRAHAGASGYTF
D: -; V: TRBV6-5; size: -; J: TRBJ2-3; DNA: TGTGCCAGCATTAACCCGCAGGCCTTCAGCACAGATACGCAGTATTTT; CDR3: CASINPQAFSTDTQYF
D: -; V: TRBV7-8; size: few; J: TRBJ1-6; DNA: TGTGCCAGCAGCCCCGAGTCCTCACCCCTCCACTTT; CDR3: CASSPESSPLHF
D: -; V: TRBV9; size: -; J: TRBJ1-1; DNA: TGTGCCAGCAGCGTAGAGGGAGGCCTACTGAACACTGAAGCTTTCTTT; CDR3: CASSVEGGLLNTEAFF
D: -; V: TRBV5-1; size: few; J: TRBJ2-3; DNA: TGCGCCAGCAGCTTGGGGTTGCCGGGCGGATCGGATACGCAGTATTTT; CDR3: CASSLGLPGGSDTQYF
D: TRBD1; V: TRBV12-5; size: -; J: TRBJ2-5; DNA: TGTGCTAGTGGTTCGGGACAGGGAATAGAGACCCAGTACTTC; CDR3: CASGSGQGIETQYF